These 32 T cell receptor beta chains share one sample of origin, sequenced in a study of identical twins. TCRdb passed the 5' RACE reads through MiXCR, listing each CDR3 protein once. Of 140,000 to 150,000 distinct CDR3 sequences listed, under 4.5% are singletons. Sequencing input: memory T cells sorted from blood. The source of these receptors is a man aged 18 to 29 in good health.

This clonotype was found many times. The gene calls are TRBV30 and TRBJ2-3; D ambiguous. This CDR3 has 15 amino acids. Germline loops: CDR1 GTSNPN, CDR2 SVGIG (reference sequence). V gave up 5 bases and J gave up 2 bases, with 17 bases separating them. CDR3 in DNA: TGTGCCTGGGCGAGATCTGGCACGTTCACAGATACGCAGTATTTT. This sequence encodes CAWARSGTFTDTQYF.

This clonotype was recorded many times. This chain links TRBV20-1 with TRBJ2-1; D is uncertain. CDR3 size: 10 residues. The V end lost 5 bases, the J end lost 8 bases, and 7 bases lay between the germline ends. CDR1 DFQATT and CDR2 SNEGSKA come from the germline V gene (reference sequence). The DNA of the CDR3 is TGCAGTGCTCAGACTCATGAGCAGTTCTTC. Residues: CSAQTHEQFF.

This clonotype was recorded at least ten times. V and J are TRBV20-1 and TRBJ2-1, with D possibly TRBD2 on 5 matching bases. V was clipped by 3 bases and J by 0 bases, with 12 bases between them. This CDR3 region has 15 residues. The germline CDR1 and CDR2 sequences are DFQATT and SNEGSKA (reference sequence). DNA of the CDR3: TGCAGTGCTAGGGAAGCGGAGAGCTCCTACAATGAGCAGTTCTTC. Encoded protein: CSAREAESSYNEQFF.

This clonotype was recorded at least ten times. This chain joins TRBV3-1 and TRBJ2-6, with D tentatively TRBD2 (5 bases). Deletions cut 8 bases from V and 0 bases from J, with 5 bases between. The length of the CDR3 is 13 residues. From germline, CDR1 is LGHDT and CDR2 YNNKEL (reference sequence). CDR3 residues: CASRDSGANVLTF. Here the CDR3 DNA reads TGTGCCAGCCGGGACTCTGGGGCCAACGTCCTGACTTTC. Based on the CDR3 plus reference TRBV3-1 and TRBJ2-6, the full variable domain is DTAVSQTPKYLVTQMGNDKSIKCEQNLGHDTMYWYKQDSKKFLKIMFSYNNKELIINETVPNRFSPKSPDKAHLNLHINSLELGDSAVYFCASRDSGANVLTFGAGSRLTVL.

This clonotype was seen at least ten times. This chain joins TRBV5-1 and TRBJ1-5, with D hard to call. This CDR3 contains 15 residues. Germline-derived CDR1 and CDR2 are SGHRS and YFSETQ. The V gene lost 1 base and the J gene lost 2 bases, with 10 bases spanning the gap. The CDR3 reads CASSLSGEGNQPQHF. Here the CDR3 DNA reads TGCGCCAGCAGCTTGAGCGGGGAAGGCAATCAGCCCCAGCATTTT.

This clonotype came up many times. The CDR3 spells CASSFFGQREARREQYV. The DNA of the CDR3 is TGTGCCAGCAGCTTTTTTGGTCAGCGGGAGGCCCGGCGGGAGCAGTACGTC. This rearrangement joins TRBV7-8 to TRBJ2-7, with 9 bases fitting TRBD2. Germline CDR1 and CDR2: SGHVS and FQNEAQ. The CDR3 totals 17 residues. The V gene end was trimmed by 3 bases and the J gene end by 7 bases; junction bases not matched to a gene: 16.

This clonotype was counted a few times. The V gene is TRBV24-1, the J gene TRBJ1-1; TRBD1 might be the D (5 bases). The CDR3 runs to 13 residues. Trimming removed 8 bases at V and 2 bases at J, with 11 bases between. From germline, CDR1 is KGHDR and CDR2 SFDVKD. The CDR3: CATTRGFNTEAFF. In nucleotides, the CDR3 is TGTGCCACCACAAGGGGATTTAACACTGAAGCTTTCTTT.

As to this clonotype: A much more abundant neighbour one base away suggests this may be a read error. V and J are TRBV2 and TRBJ2-1, with 7 nucleotides matching TRBD2. The CDR3 is 13 amino acids. Unmatched junction bases numbered 5, after V lost 1 base and J lost 11 bases. Germline V lookup: CDR1 SNHLY, CDR2 FYNNEI. The CDR3 DNA is TGTGCCAGCAGTGAAGGACTAGCCTTTAAGCAGTTCTTC. Translating it yields CASSEGLAFKQFF. The whole variable domain, filled in from reference TRBV2 and TRBJ2-1, reads EPEVTQTPSHQVTQMGQEVILRCVPISNHLYFYWYRQILGQKVEFLVSFYNNEISEKSEIFDDQFSVERPDGSNFTLKIRSTKLEDSAMYFCASSEGLAFKQFFGPGTRLTVL.

This clonotype was detected many times. The J gene is TRBJ2-1, the V gene TRBV2, with TRBD1 matching 9 bases. Per germline, CDR1 SNHLY and CDR2 FYNNEI. After removal of 7 bases from V and 1 base from J, the junction contained 11 bases not matched to a gene. The CDR3 totals 17 residues. The CDR3 protein is CASTGARGQGSYNEQFF. CDR3 in DNA: TGTGCCAGCACCGGTGCACGGGGACAGGGATCCTACAATGAGCAGTTCTTC.

This clonotype came up a few times. The chain combines TRBV10-3 with TRBJ1-5; TRBD1 is a possible D gene (6 bases). Trimming cost V 6 bases and J 6 bases, with 12 bases left between them. The CDR3 has 13 residues. In germline, CDR1 is ENHRY, CDR2 SYGVKD. The CDR3 nucleotides are TGTGCCATCAGCACAGGGTACGGTCAGCCCCAGCATTTT. As protein: CAISTGYGQPQHF.

At least ten counts were recorded for this clonotype. J is TRBJ2-6 and V is TRBV27, with unresolved D. CDR3 length: 16 residues. Germline V CDR1 and CDR2: MNHEY, SMNVEV (reference sequence). The germline V and J ends were trimmed by 5 bases and 2 bases, with 13 bases remaining between them. CDR3 in DNA: TGTGCCAGCAGTCAACAAGTGAACACTGGGGCCAACGTCCTGACTTTC. It specifies CASSQQVNTGANVLTF.

This clonotype was detected many times. This sequence joins TRBV20-1 and TRBJ2-3, with a weak D call TRBD1 (6 bases). The CDR3 consists of 12 residues. V was cut by 5 bases and J by 0 bases, with 6 bases left in between. The germline gives CDR1 DFQATT, CDR2 SNEGSKA (reference sequence). The CDR3 coding sequence is TGCAGTGCTCAGGGGAGCACAGATACGCAGTATTTT. This gives the protein CSAQGSTDTQYF.

There are many counts of this clonotype. This chain links TRBV7-3 with TRBJ2-7; D may be TRBD1 or TRBD2 (6 bases each). Germline V CDR1 and CDR2: SGHTA, FQGTGA. CDR3 size: 13 residues. V lost 4 bases and J 6 bases, leaving 13 bases between the germline ends. CDR3 DNA: TGTGCCAGCAGCTCCCTTCCGGGGGCCGAGCAGTACTTC. Its protein product is CASSSLPGAEQYF. Based on the CDR3 plus reference TRBV7-3 and TRBJ2-7, the full variable domain is GAGVSQTPSNKVTEKGKYVELRCDPISGHTALYWYRQSLGQGPEFLIYFQGTGAADDSGLPNDRFFAVRPEGSVSTLKIQRTERGDSAVYLCASSSLPGAEQYFGPGTRLTVT.

This clonotype was seen repeatedly, ten times or more. The chain uses TRBV29-1 and TRBJ1-1, with D possibly matching TRBD1 (6 bases). V was pared by 5 bases and J by 6 bases, with 7 bases between. The CDR3 runs to 10 residues. Germline CDR1 and CDR2: SQVTM and ANQGSEA. CDR3 in amino acids: CSVQGSEAFF. Written as DNA, the CDR3 is TGCAGCGTTCAGGGGTCTGAAGCTTTCTTT.

This clonotype showed up just a few times. The chain carries TRBV21-1 and TRBJ2-1; the table's D call, TRBD1, was not checked against the DNA. TRBV21-1 is a recognized pseudogene. The CDR3 has 13 residues. CDR3 in DNA: TGTGCCAGCAGCAAAGACAGGCGCAATGAGCAGTTCTTC. This encodes CASSKDRRNEQFF.

On this clonotype itself: This clone may be a read error of a much larger clone one base away. This chain connects TRBV20-1 to TRBJ2-2, with 12 bases matching TRBD2. This CDR3 contains 15 residues. Germline CDR1 and CDR2: DFQATT and SNEGSKA (reference sequence). V lost 4 bases to trimming and J lost 12 bases; unmatched junction nucleotides: 12. In nucleotides, the CDR3 is TGCAGTGCTACCCCAGTCGTTACTAGCGGGAGGCAGCTGTTTTTT. It specifies CSATPVVTSGRQLFF.

The table lists this clonotype with many counts. V usage is TRBV7-9 and J usage is TRBJ1-2, with D perhaps TRBD1 (6 bases). V gave up 5 bases and J gave up 7 bases, with 11 bases separating them. Germline V CDR1 and CDR2: SEHNR, FQNEAQ (reference sequence). The CDR3 spans 12 residues. Here the CDR3 DNA reads TGTGCCAGCAGCCAAAACAGGGCTGGCTACACCTTC. Protein product: CASSQNRAGYTF. The whole variable domain, remainder taken from reference TRBV7-9 and TRBJ1-2, is DTGVSQNPRHKITKRGQNVTFRCDPISEHNRLYWYRQTLGQGPEFLTYFQNEAQLEKSRLLSDRFSAERPKGSFSTLEIQRTEQGDSAMYLCASSQNRAGYTFGSGTRLTVV.

Ten or more counts support this clonotype. The chain joins TRBV11-1 to TRBJ2-4, with D perhaps TRBD1 (6 bases). Germline CDR1 is SGHAT and CDR2 is FQDESV (reference sequence). The CDR3 covers 19 residues. The ends were cut back, 1 base at V and 5 bases at J, with 24 bases in the middle. In nucleotides, the CDR3 is TGTGCCAGCAGCTTAGGGCCGGGACACGAAAAAAAGAGGGAAAACATTCAGTACTTC. Protein product: CASSLGPGHEKKRENIQYF.

This clonotype showed up many times. V and J are TRBV10-3 and TRBJ1-1, with 8 bases lining up with TRBD1. The V and J ends lost 10 bases and 1 base, in that order; junction bases with no gene match: 11. Per the germline V gene, CDR1 is ENHRY and CDR2 is SYGVKD. CDR3 length equals 15 residues. The CDR3 sequence: CATLLQGGENTEAFF. The CDR3, as DNA: TGTGCCACACTACTACAGGGGGGGGAGAACACTGAAGCTTTCTTT.

Ten or more counts support this clonotype. The chain combines TRBV7-2 with TRBJ2-2; D is undetermined. V lost 2 bases and J 2 bases, leaving 6 bases between the germline ends. CDR1 and CDR2 from the germline V gene are SGHTA and FQGNSA. The CDR3 is 14 amino acids. The CDR3: CASSLQVNTGELFF. CDR3 in DNA: TGTGCCAGCAGCTTACAGGTTAACACCGGGGAGCTGTTTTTT.

This clonotype occurred many times. V and J are TRBV20-1 and TRBJ2-1, with 7 nucleotides matching TRBD2. The CDR3 extends over 13 amino acids. The germline CDR1 and CDR2 sequences are DFQATT and SNEGSKA (reference sequence). Germline trimming cut 1 base from V and 5 bases from J; bases unmatched to any gene: 2. The chain's CDR3 is CSARGLADNEQFF. CDR3 DNA sequence: TGCAGTGCTAGAGGCCTAGCGGACAATGAGCAGTTCTTC.

This clonotype showed up many times. The gene calls are TRBV7-2 and TRBJ2-7; 11 nucleotides match TRBD2. V trimming: 6 bases; J trimming: 7 bases; junction bases outside the gene matches: 5. In germline, CDR1 is SGHTA, CDR2 FQGNSA. The length of the CDR3 is 13 residues. The CDR3 nucleotides are TGTGCCAGCAGTAGCGGGAGGGCCGGGGAGCAGTACTTC. It yields the protein CASSSGRAGEQYF. The full variable domain, its missing parts supplied by reference TRBV7-2 and TRBJ2-7, is GAGVSQSPSNKVTEKGKDVELRCDPISGHTALYWYRQSLGQGLEFLIYFQGNSAPDKSGLPSDRFSAERTGGSVSTLTIQRTQQEDSAVYLCASSSGRAGEQYFGPGTRLTVT.

This clonotype was observed at least ten times. The rearrangement links TRBV29-1 to TRBJ1-1; D uncertain. The V gene's germline CDR1 is SQVTM and CDR2 ANQGSEA. Between the trimmed V and J ends, which lost 4 bases and 8 bases, there was a span of 11 bases. CDR3 length: 11 residues. The CDR3 nucleotides are TGCAGCGTTGCGGGGTCCAGAGAAGCTTTCTTT. Amino acid sequence: CSVAGSREAFF.

This clonotype was seen at least ten times. The V call is TRBV12-3 or TRBV12-4, the J call TRBJ2-2, with D uncertain. The germline V and J ends were trimmed by 6 bases and 0 bases, with 11 bases remaining between them. The CDR3 extends over 15 amino acids. CDR3 loop: CASRTLTTNTGELFF. The CDR3 DNA is TGTGCCAGCAGGACACTAACTACGAACACCGGGGAGCTGTTTTTT.

This clonotype was detected ten times or more. The CDR3 region is CASNKAGLPDTQYF. The CDR3 DNA sequence: TGTGCCAGCAACAAAGCGGGACTCCCAGATACGCAGTATTTT. V is TRBV7-9 and J is TRBJ2-3, with TRBD2 identical over 7 bases. The CDR3 totals 14 residues. J gave up 4 bases and V 7 bases, and 8 bases lay outside the gene matches. Germline-derived CDR1 and CDR2 are SEHNR and FQNEAQ (reference sequence).

In its sample, this clonotype was seen many times. The rearrangement joins TRBV12-3 or TRBV12-4 to TRBJ2-1; D is unresolved. Between the trimmed V and J ends, which lost 7 bases and 10 bases, there was a span of 17 bases. This CDR3 has 13 amino acids. In nucleotides, the CDR3 is TGTGCCAGCACCCGTGTTGGGCGATGGGAGCAGTTCTTC. This sequence encodes CASTRVGRWEQFF.

This clonotype was detected many times. V and J are TRBV7-2 and TRBJ2-2, with 12 bases matching TRBD2. CDR3 size: 16 residues. J gave up 7 bases and V 7 bases, and 10 bases lay outside the gene matches. Germline V gene sequence: CDR1 SGHTA, CDR2 FQGNSA. CDR3 DNA sequence: TGTGCCAGCACCGAATCTAGCGGGAGGGCCCTCGGGGAGCTGTTTTTT. This encodes CASTESSGRALGELFF.

Ten or more counts support this clonotype. This chain uses TRBV9 with TRBJ2-2; a weak D match, TRBD2 (7 bases). The V end was cut by 5 bases, the J end by 5 bases, with 13 bases between. The CDR3 has 14 amino acids. Germline V gene data show CDR1 as SGDLS and CDR2 as YYNGEE. The CDR3 reads CASSAQGGTGELFF. DNA of the CDR3: TGTGCCAGCAGTGCACAGGGAGGGACCGGGGAGCTGTTTTTT.

This clonotype was counted ten times or more. The chain employs TRBV5-1 and TRBJ2-1; 11 bases align to TRBD2. The CDR3 contains 14 residues. J gave up 7 bases and V 7 bases, and 7 bases lay outside the gene matches. Per the germline V gene, CDR1 is SGHRS and CDR2 is YFSETQ. The CDR3 DNA follows: TGCGCCAGCGGTCTAGCGGGAGGAGAAAATGAGCAGTTCTTC. It specifies CASGLAGGENEQFF.

This clonotype was detected ten times or more. V and J are TRBV29-1 and TRBJ1-2, with D uncertain. Trimming took off 5 bases at V and 4 bases at J, with 14 bases between the two ends. Germline CDR1 is SQVTM and CDR2 is ANQGSEA. This CDR3 spans 13 amino acids. CDR3 protein: CSVSPGVAYGYTF. The CDR3 coding sequence is TGCAGCGTTAGCCCTGGGGTCGCCTATGGCTACACCTTC.

At least ten counts were recorded for this clonotype. The J gene is TRBJ2-1, the V gene TRBV7-6; D call uncertain. V was pared by 1 base and J by 6 bases, with 13 bases between. The CDR3 length is 15 residues. Germline V gene sequence: CDR1 SGHVS, CDR2 FNYEAQ. The CDR3 nucleotides are TGTGCCAGCAGCTTAGAGCTTAGGTTCGGCAATGAGCAGTTCTTC. Translating gives CASSLELRFGNEQFF.

This clonotype was found many times. The chain is built from TRBV10-3 and TRBJ1-2; possible D gene TRBD1, 5 bases. V was trimmed by 7 bases and J by 5 bases, leaving 14 bases between them. This CDR3 region has 13 residues. In germline, CDR1 is ENHRY, CDR2 SYGVKD. The CDR3 DNA reads as TGTGCCATCACCCCGGACACAAAATATGGCTACACCTTC. Amino acid sequence: CAITPDTKYGYTF.